Each of the 20 T cell receptor beta chains below was sequenced from the same sample in a study of a mutant IDH1 vaccine in newly diagnosed glioma (dated by TCRdb to about 2021). The library was obtained by the immunoSEQ multiplex PCR assay. The immuneACCESS repertoire file appears here via TCRdb, limited to in-frame rearrangements. These files lack a portion of the clones; in checked studies, under half of the deficit traces to unresolved V genes, and the cause of the others is not known. The sample contains 56,000 or so clones, roughly 76% of them found a single time. Over 4.5% of the sample is in the top ten clones. According to the study, the label for this sample's time point signals: week 47, end of study. Each vaccine dose, consisting of 300 ug of a 20-mer mutant IDH1 peptide in Montanide, was administered subcutaneously with topical imiquimod. No antigen has been identified for these receptors.

Source: PBMCs, taken from a glioma patient whose treatment included an IDH1 peptide vaccine. All receptors derive from a man aged 50-60 years with glioma.

The V gene is TRBV5-1, the J gene TRBJ2-7; D is unclear. This CDR3 contains 15 residues. V dropped 1 base and J dropped 0 bases, with 11 bases sitting between them. The germline V gene encodes CDR1 SGHRS and CDR2 YFSETQ. CDR3 sequence: CASSLRSVGSYEQYF. CDR3 bases: TGCGCCAGCAGCTTGAGGTCCGTTGGCTCCTACGAGCAGTACTTC.

The V call is TRBV5-1, the J call TRBJ2-5, with 7 bases lining up with TRBD1. CDR3 size: 14 residues. The V and J ends lost 0 bases and 4 bases, in that order; junction bases with no gene match: 3. Germline CDR1 SGHRS, CDR2 YFSETQ. CDR3 DNA: TGCGCCAGCAGCTTGGAGGGGGCTAGAGAGACCCAGTACTTC. Amino acids: CASSLEGARETQYF.

The CDR3 reads CASSLEPGQGSEQYF. The CDR3 bases are TGTGCCAGCAGCTTAGAGCCGGGACAGGGGTCCGAGCAGTACTTC. The chain has TRBV11-2 and TRBJ2-7; 10 bases line up with TRBD1. J was trimmed by 6 bases and V by 0 bases; bases with no gene match: 5. The germline V gene encodes CDR1 SGHAT and CDR2 FQNNGV. This CDR3 comprises 15 residues.

This sequence joins TRBV6-6 and TRBJ1-3; perhaps TRBD1 as D (5 bases). This CDR3 spans 14 amino acids. Germline CDR1 and CDR2: MNHNY and SVGAGI (reference sequence). The V end lost 0 bases, the J end lost 4 bases, and 7 bases lay between the germline ends. Written as DNA, the CDR3 is TGTGCCAGCAGTTACTCGGGGGAAGGAAACACCATATATTTT. Amino acids: CASSYSGEGNTIYF.

The chain recombines TRBV5-4 with TRBJ1-1, with D possibly matching TRBD1 (6 bases). V was shortened by 4 bases and J by 5 bases, with 12 bases between the two germline ends. The CDR3 spans 13 residues. The V gene's germline CDR1 is SGHNT and CDR2 YYREEE (reference sequence). DNA for the CDR3: TGTGCCAGCAGCACAGGGTTCGGGACTGAAGCTTTCTTT. This translates into CASSTGFGTEAFF. Supplemented by reference TRBV5-4 and TRBJ1-1, the full variable domain reads ETGVTQSPTHLIKTRGQQVTLRCSSQSGHNTVSWYQQALGQGPQFIFQYYREEENGRGNFPPRFSGLQFPNYSSELNVNALELDDSALYLCASSTGFGTEAFFGQGTRLTVV.

The rearrangement uses TRBV7-3 and TRBJ2-5, with D hard to call. The CDR3 has 10 residues. CDR1 and CDR2 (germline): SGHTA, FQGTGA. V gave up 5 bases and J gave up 4 bases, with 2 bases separating them. The CDR3 DNA reads as TGTGCCAGCAGCCCAGAGACCCAGTACTTC. As protein: CASSPETQYF.

The chain employs TRBV15 and TRBJ2-7; D not certain. CDR1 is LNHNV, CDR2 YYDKDF, per germline (reference sequence). The CDR3 consists of 15 residues. With 0 bases removed from V and 4 bases from J, the gap between germline ends came to 13 bases. CDR3 sequence: CATSRDQPARYEQYF. In nucleotides, the CDR3 is TGTGCCACCAGCAGAGATCAACCAGCGAGATACGAGCAGTACTTC.

This clone was found a few times. The rearrangement links TRBV7-9 to TRBJ1-5; the D gene is possibly TRBD1 (5 bases). The CDR3 sequence is 15 residues long. Germline CDR1 is SEHNR and CDR2 is FQNEAQ (reference sequence). The V and J ends lost 0 bases and 7 bases respectively, with 13 bases between them. The chain's CDR3 is CASSLAGGAGQPQHF. CDR3 DNA sequence: TGTGCCAGCAGCTTAGCGGGAGGGGCTGGGCAGCCCCAGCATTTT.

This chain connects TRBV27 to TRBJ2-7; D is uncertain. V shed 2 bases and J shed 3 bases, with 8 bases lying between them. This CDR3 has 13 residues. Germline V gene data show CDR1 as MNHEY and CDR2 as SMNVEV (reference sequence). Here the CDR3 DNA reads TGTGCCAGCAGTTTAGGGTTTTACTACGAGCAGTACTTC. Translation gives CASSLGFYYEQYF.

This clone has only one observation. The chain joins TRBV2 to TRBJ1-3; 7 bases fit TRBD1. The CDR3 runs 16 residues. Germline assignment: CDR1 SNHLY and CDR2 FYNNEI. Trimming at V came to 6 bases and at J to 0 bases, leaving 8 bases not matched to a gene. DNA for the CDR3: TGTGCCAGCAGGAGACAGGGAATAAGCTCTGGAAACACCATATATTTT. It encodes CASRRQGISSGNTIYF.

The rearrangement uses TRBV25-1 and TRBJ2-5, with 8 bases matching TRBD2. The V gene end was trimmed by 3 bases and the J gene end by 7 bases; junction bases not matched to a gene: 10. This CDR3 contains 15 residues. Germline lookup yields CDR1 MGHDK and CDR2 SYGVNS. The CDR3 loop is CASSDPGTRAGTQYF. The CDR3 DNA is TGTGCCAGCAGTGATCCCGGGACTAGAGCGGGGACCCAGTACTTC.

This clone is medium-sized within its sample. The chain employs TRBV4-1 and TRBJ1-4; 9 bases are a match to TRBD1. V shed 1 base and J 15 bases; nucleotides not matched to a gene: 6. Germline values: CDR1 MGHRA, CDR2 YSYEKL. The CDR3 runs to 13 residues. The CDR3 loop is CASSQAGTGLLFF. DNA for the CDR3: TGCGCCAGCAGCCAAGCTGGGACAGGGTTATTGTTTTTT.

The gene calls are TRBV25-1 and TRBJ1-1; the match to TRBD1 covers 10 bases. Trimming took 5 bases from V and 4 from J; bases not matched to a gene: 4. Looked up from germline, CDR1 is MGHDK and CDR2 is SYGVNS. The CDR3 covers 14 residues. CDR3 sequence reads: CASSRTGGTTEAFF. Here the CDR3 DNA reads TGTGCCAGCAGTAGGACAGGGGGGACCACTGAAGCTTTCTTT.

The rearrangement links TRBV7-2 to TRBJ2-7; D is undetermined. Germline assignment: CDR1 SGHTA and CDR2 FQGNSA. V was pared by 5 bases and J by 1 base, with 15 bases between. The CDR3 is 15 amino acids. CDR3 in amino acids: CASSLQSGESYEQYF. Written as DNA, the CDR3 is TGTGCCAGCAGCCTACAGAGTGGCGAATCCTACGAGCAGTACTTC. Together with reference TRBV7-2 and TRBJ2-7, the CDR3 gives the full variable domain: GAGVSQSPSNKVTEKGKDVELRCDPISGHTALYWYRQSLGQGLEFLIYFQGNSAPDKSGLPSDRFSAERTGGSVSTLTIQRTQQEDSAVYLCASSLQSGESYEQYFGPGTRLTVT.

The chain joins TRBV2 to TRBJ1-5; TRBD1 is a possible D gene (5 bases). Germline values: CDR1 SNHLY, CDR2 FYNNEI. The V end lost 0 bases, the J end lost 1 base, and 7 bases lay between the germline ends. This CDR3 region has 15 residues. The CDR3 is CASSEAGTSNQPQHF. CDR3 DNA: TGTGCCAGCAGTGAAGCGGGGACGAGCAATCAGCCCCAGCATTTT.

The chain joins TRBV5-5 to TRBJ1-5; D gene unclear. V lost 0 bases, J lost 7 bases, and 5 bases lay in between. CDR3 length equals 12 residues. Germline CDR1 is SGHKS and CDR2 is YYEKEE (reference sequence). The DNA of the CDR3 is TGTGCCAGCAGCTTGGAGCAGCAGCCCCAGCATTTT. The encoded protein is CASSLEQQPQHF.

The J gene is TRBJ1-1, the V gene TRBV5-1; D is uncertain. CDR3 length: 14 residues. Trimming removed 0 bases from V and 1 base from J, with 7 bases in between. Looked up from germline, CDR1 is SGHRS and CDR2 is YFSETQ. The CDR3 bases are TGCGCCAGCAGCTTGGCCGGAGGGAACACTGAAGCTTTCTTT. Amino acid sequence: CASSLAGGNTEAFF.

Only a few counts were recorded for this clone. This chain connects TRBV4-3 to TRBJ1-1; possible D gene TRBD1, 5 bases. Germline-derived CDR1 and CDR2 are LGHNA and YSLEER. The CDR3 runs to 15 residues. The V gene lost 0 bases and the J gene lost 1 base, with 9 bases spanning the gap. The CDR3 sequence: CASSQDETENTEAFF. The CDR3 coding sequence is TGCGCCAGCAGCCAAGATGAGACAGAGAACACTGAAGCTTTCTTT.

V gene TRBV4-2 combines with J gene TRBJ2-7; TRBD2 matches 10 bases. The CDR3 runs to 16 residues. Germline-derived CDR1 and CDR2 are LGHNA and YNFKEQ. V trimming: 0 bases; J trimming: 4 bases; junction bases outside the gene matches: 6. The CDR3 DNA reads as TGTGCCAGCAGCCAAGAAGAGCGGGGGGGAATTTACGAGCAGTACTTC. Amino acids: CASSQEERGGIYEQYF.

CDR3 nucleotides: TGTGCCAGCAGCGAATACACTTCGGGGGGGAACACCGGGGAGCTGTTTTTT. Amino acid sequence: CASSEYTSGGNTGELFF. This chain joins TRBV13 and TRBJ2-2; 7 bases fit TRBD2. The ends lost 5 bases at V and 1 base at J; junction bases unmatched: 10. The CDR3 loop spans 17 amino acids. The germline V gene has CDR1 PRHDT and CDR2 FYEKMQ (reference sequence).